This T cell receptor beta chain was retrieved from a study of cytotoxic CD8 clonotypes in ibrutinib-treated CLL. Looking at the study overall: Response samples were taken after a median of approximately 11 months on treatment, range 6 to 36. Among the samples, the mean was about 270,000 productive templates and 85,000 to 95,000 productive rearrangements.

Concerning this clone: Its matching antigen is unknown.

Using immunoSEQ multiplex PCR, the repertoire was profiled, and TCRdb retains in-frame clones only, with some absent. The sample lists over 200,000 clones; 79% were seen once. The study's findings and limits: There were few public clonotypes, and on treatment they contracted or stayed stable. Sustained-remission and progressing patients had unequal sampling times.

Germline values: CDR1 MNHNS, CDR2 SASEGT. The CDR3 is 15 amino acids. V gave up 2 bases and J gave up 5 bases, with 15 bases separating them. Sequences were derived from PBMCs, sampled after 12 months of ibrutinib treatment. The gene calls are TRBV6-1 and TRBJ1-2, with D unclear. This sequence originates from a human donor with chronic lymphocytic leukemia. CDR3 coding DNA: TGTGCCAGCAGTGAATCTCTGGAGGATATTTATGGCTACACCTTC. Translation: CASSESLEDIYGYTF.